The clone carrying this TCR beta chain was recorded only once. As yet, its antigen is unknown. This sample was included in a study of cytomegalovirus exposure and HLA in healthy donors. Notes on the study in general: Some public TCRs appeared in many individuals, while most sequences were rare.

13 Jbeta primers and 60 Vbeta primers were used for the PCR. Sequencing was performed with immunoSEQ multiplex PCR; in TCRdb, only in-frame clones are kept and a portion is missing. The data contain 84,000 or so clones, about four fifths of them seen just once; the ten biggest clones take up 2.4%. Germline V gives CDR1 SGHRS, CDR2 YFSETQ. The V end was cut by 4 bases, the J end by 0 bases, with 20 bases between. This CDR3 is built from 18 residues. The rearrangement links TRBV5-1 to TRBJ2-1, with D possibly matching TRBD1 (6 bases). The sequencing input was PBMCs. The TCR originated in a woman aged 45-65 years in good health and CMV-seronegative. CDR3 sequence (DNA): TGCGCCAGCAGCCCAGCAGGGGTTACGGGGAGCTCCTACAATGAGCAGTTCTTC. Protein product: CASSPAGVTGSSYNEQFF.